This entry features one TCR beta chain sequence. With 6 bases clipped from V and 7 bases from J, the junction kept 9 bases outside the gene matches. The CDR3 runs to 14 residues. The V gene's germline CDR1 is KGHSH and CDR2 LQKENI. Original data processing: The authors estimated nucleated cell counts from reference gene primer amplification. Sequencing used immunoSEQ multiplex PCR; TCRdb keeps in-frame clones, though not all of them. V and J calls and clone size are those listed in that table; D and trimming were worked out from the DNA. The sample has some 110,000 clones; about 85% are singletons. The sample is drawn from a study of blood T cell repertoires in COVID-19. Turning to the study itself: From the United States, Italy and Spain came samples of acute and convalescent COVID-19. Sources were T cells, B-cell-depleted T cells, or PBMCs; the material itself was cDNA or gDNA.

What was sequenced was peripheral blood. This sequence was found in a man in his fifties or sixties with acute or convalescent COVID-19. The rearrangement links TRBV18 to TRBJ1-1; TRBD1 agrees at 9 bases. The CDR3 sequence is CASSRDRGEGEAFF. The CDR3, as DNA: TGTGCCAGCTCTCGCGACAGGGGGGAAGGTGAAGCTTTCTTT.